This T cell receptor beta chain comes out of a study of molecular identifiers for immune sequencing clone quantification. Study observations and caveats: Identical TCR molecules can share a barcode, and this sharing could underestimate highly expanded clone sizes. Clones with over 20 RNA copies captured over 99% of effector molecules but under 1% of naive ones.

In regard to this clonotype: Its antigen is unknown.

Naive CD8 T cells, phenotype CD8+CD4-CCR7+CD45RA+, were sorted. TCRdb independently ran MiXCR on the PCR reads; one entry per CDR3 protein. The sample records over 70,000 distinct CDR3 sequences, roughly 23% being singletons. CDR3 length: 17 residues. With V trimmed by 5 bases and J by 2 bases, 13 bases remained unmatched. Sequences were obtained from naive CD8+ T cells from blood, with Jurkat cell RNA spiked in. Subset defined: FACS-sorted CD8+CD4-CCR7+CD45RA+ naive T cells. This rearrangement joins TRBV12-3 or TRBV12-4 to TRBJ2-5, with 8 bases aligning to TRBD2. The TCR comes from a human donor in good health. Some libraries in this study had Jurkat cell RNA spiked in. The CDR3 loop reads CASSVWEAGGQQETQYF. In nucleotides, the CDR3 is TGTGCCAGCAGTGTCTGGGAGGCGGGAGGCCAACAAGAGACCCAGTACTTC.